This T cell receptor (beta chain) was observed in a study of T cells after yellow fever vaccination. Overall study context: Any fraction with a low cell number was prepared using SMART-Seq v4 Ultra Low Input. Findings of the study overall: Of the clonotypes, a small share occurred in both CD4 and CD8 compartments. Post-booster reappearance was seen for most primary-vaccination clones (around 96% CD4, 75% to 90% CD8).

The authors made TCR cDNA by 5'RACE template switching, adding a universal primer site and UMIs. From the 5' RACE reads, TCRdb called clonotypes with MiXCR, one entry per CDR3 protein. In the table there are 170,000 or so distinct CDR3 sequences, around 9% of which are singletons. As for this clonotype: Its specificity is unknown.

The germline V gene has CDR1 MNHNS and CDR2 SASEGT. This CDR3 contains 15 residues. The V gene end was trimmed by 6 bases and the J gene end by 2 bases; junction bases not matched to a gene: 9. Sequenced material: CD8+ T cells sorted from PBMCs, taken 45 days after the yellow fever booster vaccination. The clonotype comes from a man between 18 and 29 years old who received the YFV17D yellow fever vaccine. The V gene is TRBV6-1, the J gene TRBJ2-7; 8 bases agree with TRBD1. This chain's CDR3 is CASRGLADRAYEQYF. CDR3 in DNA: TGTGCCAGCAGGGGATTAGCGGACAGGGCCTACGAGCAGTACTTC.